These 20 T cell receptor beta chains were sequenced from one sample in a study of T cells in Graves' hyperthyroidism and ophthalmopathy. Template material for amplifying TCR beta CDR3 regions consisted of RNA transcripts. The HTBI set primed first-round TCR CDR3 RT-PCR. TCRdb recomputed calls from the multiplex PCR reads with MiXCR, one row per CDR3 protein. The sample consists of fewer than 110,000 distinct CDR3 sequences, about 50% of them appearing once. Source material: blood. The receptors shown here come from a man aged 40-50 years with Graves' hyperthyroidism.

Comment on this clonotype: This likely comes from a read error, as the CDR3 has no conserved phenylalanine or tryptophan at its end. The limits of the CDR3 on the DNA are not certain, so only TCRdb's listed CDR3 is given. The CDR3 is CATVQGVPTMSSC. V gene TRBV24-1 combines with J gene TRBJ2-1; the table's D call of TRBD1 was not tested on the DNA. The length of the CDR3 is 13 amino acids, counting both ends. Germline loops: CDR1 KGHDR, CDR2 SFDVKD.

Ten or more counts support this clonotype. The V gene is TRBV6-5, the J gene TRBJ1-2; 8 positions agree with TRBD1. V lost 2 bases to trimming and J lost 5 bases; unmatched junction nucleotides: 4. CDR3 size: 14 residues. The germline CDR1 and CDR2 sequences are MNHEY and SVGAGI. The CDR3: CASSYRTGFYGYTF. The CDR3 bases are TGTGCCAGCAGTTACAGGACAGGGTTTTATGGCTACACCTTC.

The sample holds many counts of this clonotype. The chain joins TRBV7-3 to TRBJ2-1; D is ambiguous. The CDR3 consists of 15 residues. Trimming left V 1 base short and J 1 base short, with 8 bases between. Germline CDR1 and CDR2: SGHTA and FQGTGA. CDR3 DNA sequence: TGTGCCAGCAGCTTAATTGCGACGTCCTACAATGAGCAGTTCTTC. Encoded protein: CASSLIATSYNEQFF. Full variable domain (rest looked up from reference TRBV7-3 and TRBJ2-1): GAGVSQTPSNKVTEKGKYVELRCDPISGHTALYWYRQSLGQGPEFLIYFQGTGAADDSGLPNDRFFAVRPEGSVSTLKIQRTERGDSAVYLCASSLIATSYNEQFFGPGTRLTVL.

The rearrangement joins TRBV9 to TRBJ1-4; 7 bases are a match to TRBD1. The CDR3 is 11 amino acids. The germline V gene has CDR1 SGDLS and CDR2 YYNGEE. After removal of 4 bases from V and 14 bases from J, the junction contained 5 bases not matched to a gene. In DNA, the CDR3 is TGTGCCAGCAGCCAATCCAGGGGGCTGTTTTTT. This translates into CASSQSRGLFF.

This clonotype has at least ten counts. This CDR3 is CASRSGRVYAGELFF. CDR3 DNA sequence: TGTGCCAGCAGAAGCGGCAGGGTGTACGCCGGGGAGCTGTTTTTT. The V gene is TRBV12-3 or TRBV12-4, the J gene TRBJ2-2; D may be TRBD1 or TRBD2 (5 bases each). Trimming cost V 6 bases and J 6 bases, with 17 bases left between them. This CDR3 is built from 15 residues.

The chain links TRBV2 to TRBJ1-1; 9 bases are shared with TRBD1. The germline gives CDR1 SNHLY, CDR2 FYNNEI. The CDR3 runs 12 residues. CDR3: CTLRQGVTEAFF. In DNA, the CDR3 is TGTACTCTCCGACAGGGGGTGACTGAAGCTTTCTTT.

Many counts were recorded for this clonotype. The CDR3 coding sequence is TGTGCCAGCAGCGTAGGATTGCAGGGTGAAGGTCGTGGCTACACCTTC. Protein product: CASSVGLQGEGRGYTF. The chain uses TRBV9 and TRBJ1-2, with a tentative D call TRBD1 (5 bases). This CDR3 has 16 amino acids. V shed 0 bases and J shed 7 bases, with 19 bases lying between them. Germline assignment: CDR1 SGDLS and CDR2 YYNGEE.

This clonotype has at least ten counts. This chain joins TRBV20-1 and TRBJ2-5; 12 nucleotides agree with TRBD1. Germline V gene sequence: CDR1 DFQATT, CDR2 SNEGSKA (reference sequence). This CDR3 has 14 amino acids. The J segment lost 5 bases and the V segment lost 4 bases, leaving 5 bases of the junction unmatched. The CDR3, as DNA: TGCAGTGCTATAGGGACAGGGGGCTTTGAGACCCAGTACTTC. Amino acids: CSAIGTGGFETQYF.

As DNA, the CDR3 is TGTGCCAGCAGCAAAGGGGGAGCAGATACGCAGTATTTT. Its translation is CASSKGGADTQYF. This chain connects TRBV7-2 to TRBJ2-3, with D maybe TRBD1 (6 bases). Germline-derived CDR1 and CDR2 are SGHTA and FQGNSA. Deletions cut 5 bases from V and 4 bases from J, with 10 bases between. CDR3 length: 13 amino acids.

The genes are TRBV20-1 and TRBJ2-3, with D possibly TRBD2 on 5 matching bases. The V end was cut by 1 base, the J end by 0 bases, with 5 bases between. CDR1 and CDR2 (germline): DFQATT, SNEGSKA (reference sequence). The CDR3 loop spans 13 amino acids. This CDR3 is CSARGTSTDTQYF. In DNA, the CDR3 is TGCAGTGCTAGAGGGACTAGCACAGATACGCAGTATTTT.

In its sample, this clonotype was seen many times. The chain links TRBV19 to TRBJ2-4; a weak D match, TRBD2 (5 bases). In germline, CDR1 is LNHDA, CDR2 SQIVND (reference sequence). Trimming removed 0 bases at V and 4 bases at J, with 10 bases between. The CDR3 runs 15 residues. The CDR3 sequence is CASSIDWERKNIQYF. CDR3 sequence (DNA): TGTGCCAGTAGTATAGACTGGGAGAGGAAAAACATTCAGTACTTC.

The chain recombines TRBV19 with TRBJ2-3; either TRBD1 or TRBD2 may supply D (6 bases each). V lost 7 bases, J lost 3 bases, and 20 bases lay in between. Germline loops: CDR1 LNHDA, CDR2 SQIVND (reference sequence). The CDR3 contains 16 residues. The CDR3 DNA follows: TGTGCCAGTAAACACGGAGGGGGAGTTACGACAGATACGCAGTATTTT. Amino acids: CASKHGGGVTTDTQYF.

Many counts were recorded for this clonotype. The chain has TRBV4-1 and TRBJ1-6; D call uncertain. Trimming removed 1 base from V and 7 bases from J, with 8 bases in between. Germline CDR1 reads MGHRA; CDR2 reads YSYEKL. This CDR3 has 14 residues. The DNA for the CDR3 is TGCGCCAGCAGCCAAGGGGCCCTGAATTCACCCCTCCACTTT. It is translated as CASSQGALNSPLHF.

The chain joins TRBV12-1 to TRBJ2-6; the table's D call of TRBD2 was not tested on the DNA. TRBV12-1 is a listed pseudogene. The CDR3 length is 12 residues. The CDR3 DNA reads TGTGCCAGCAGCCGCTTCGGGAGCACTGAAGCTTTC. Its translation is CASSRFGSTEAF.

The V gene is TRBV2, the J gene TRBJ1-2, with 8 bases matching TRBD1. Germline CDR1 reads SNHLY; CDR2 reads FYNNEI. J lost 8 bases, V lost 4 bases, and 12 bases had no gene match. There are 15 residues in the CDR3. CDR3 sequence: CASSGDRRGEEGYTF. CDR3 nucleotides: TGTGCCAGCAGTGGGGACAGGAGGGGGGAAGAGGGCTACACCTTC.

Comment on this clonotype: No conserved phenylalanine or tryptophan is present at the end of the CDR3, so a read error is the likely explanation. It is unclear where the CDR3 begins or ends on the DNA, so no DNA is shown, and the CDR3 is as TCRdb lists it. CDR3 protein: CASKGYSEKHRYAVV. The J gene is TRBJ2-3, the V gene TRBV2; no DNA check was done on the table's D call, TRBD2. Both ends counted, the CDR3 spans 15 residues. From germline, CDR1 is SNHLY and CDR2 FYNNEI.

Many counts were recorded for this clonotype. CDR3 sequence: CASTGDGTEAFF. CDR3 nucleotide sequence: TGTGCCAGCACGGGGGACGGCACTGAAGCTTTCTTT. The chain links TRBV12-3 or TRBV12-4 to TRBJ1-1, with D possibly matching TRBD1 (5 bases). CDR3 size: 12 residues. Trimming took 7 bases from V and 4 from J, leaving 10 bases between them.

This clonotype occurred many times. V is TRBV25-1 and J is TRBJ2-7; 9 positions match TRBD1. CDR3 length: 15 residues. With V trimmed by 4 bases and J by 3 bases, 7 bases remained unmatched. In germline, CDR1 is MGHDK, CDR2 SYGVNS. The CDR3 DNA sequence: TGTGCCAGCAGTGGGGACAGGGACAACTACTACGAGCAGTACTTC. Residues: CASSGDRDNYYEQYF.

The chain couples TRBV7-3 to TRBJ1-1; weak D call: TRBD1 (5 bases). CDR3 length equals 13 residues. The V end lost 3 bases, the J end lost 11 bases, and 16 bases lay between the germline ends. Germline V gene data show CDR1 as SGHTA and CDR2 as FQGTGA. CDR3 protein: CASSLGPAGLAFF. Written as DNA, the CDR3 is TGTGCCAGCAGCTTGGGGCCGGCGGGGCTTGCTTTCTTT.

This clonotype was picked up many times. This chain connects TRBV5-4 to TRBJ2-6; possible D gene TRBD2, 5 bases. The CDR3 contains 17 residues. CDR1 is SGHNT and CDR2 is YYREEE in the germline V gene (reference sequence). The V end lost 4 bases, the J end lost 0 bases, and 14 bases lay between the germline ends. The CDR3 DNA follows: TGTGCCAGCAGCACCGGACTCGCCACCTCTGGGGCCAACGTCCTGACTTTC. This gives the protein CASSTGLATSGANVLTF.